Listed below are T cell receptor beta chains from one sample, sequenced in a study of graft-versus-host responses after intestinal transplantation. TCRdb keeps only in-frame clones here, not all; method: immunoSEQ multiplex PCR. The sample includes about 69,000 clones, approximately 92% of them seen just once. The sequencing here drew on bone marrow, taken around 720 days after intestinal transplantation. The receptor set was obtained from a human patient who received an intestinal transplant, so some T cells may come from the graft donor. The CDR3 runs from the conserved cysteine through the conserved F or W.

TRBV4-2,CASSRRTGTDTQYF
TRBV5-1,CASSPWGPGYEQYF
TRBV6-1,CASSEAFGTAHYGYTF
TRBV5-6,CASSLAGGGQPQHF
TRBV4-2,CASSQESSGYTGELFF
TRBV6-1,CASAQGIWNEQFF
TRBV6-5,CASSSRQGGQPQHF
TRBV6-1,CASRSPEAFF
TRBV29-1,CSVTTGQGYEQYF
TRBV6-1,CASSGLAGISYEQYF
TRBV6-1,CASSEVRGRGSGNTIYF
TRBV4-1,CASSQDPSATDTQYF
TRBV5-6,CASRRILDEQFF